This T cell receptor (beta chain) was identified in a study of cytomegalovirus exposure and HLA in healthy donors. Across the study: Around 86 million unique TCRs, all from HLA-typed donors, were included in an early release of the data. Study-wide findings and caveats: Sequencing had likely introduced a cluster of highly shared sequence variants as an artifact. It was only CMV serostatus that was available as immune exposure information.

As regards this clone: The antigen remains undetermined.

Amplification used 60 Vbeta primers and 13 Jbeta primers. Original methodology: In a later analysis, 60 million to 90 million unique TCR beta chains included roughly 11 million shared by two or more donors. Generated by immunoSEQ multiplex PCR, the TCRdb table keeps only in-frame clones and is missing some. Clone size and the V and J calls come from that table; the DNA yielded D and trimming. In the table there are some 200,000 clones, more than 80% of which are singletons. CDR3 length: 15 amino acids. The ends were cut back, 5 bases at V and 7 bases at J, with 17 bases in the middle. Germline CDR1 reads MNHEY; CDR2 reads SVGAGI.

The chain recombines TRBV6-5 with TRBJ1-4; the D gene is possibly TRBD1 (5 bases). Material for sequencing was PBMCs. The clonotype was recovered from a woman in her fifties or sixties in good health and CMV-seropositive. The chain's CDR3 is CASSAGGRDFEKLFF. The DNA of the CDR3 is TGTGCCAGCAGTGCCGGTGGCCGGGACTTTGAAAAACTGTTTTTT.